The sequence of this TCR beta chain was determined in a study of cytomegalovirus exposure and HLA in healthy donors. Remarks on this clone: Antigen specificity is unknown.

Study-level points and caveats: V- and J-gene trimming of TCR beta was linked (in a later analysis) to a missense DCLRE1C variant.

The PCR made use of 60 Vbeta and 13 Jbeta primers. This table comes from immunoSEQ multiplex PCR, and its TCRdb copy is limited to in-frame clones, with some not included. The profile shows around 88,000 clones, around four fifths of them singletons. The V gene lost 1 base and the J gene lost 0 bases, with 13 bases spanning the gap. The CDR3 totals 16 residues. Germline V gene data show CDR1 as SGHDT and CDR2 as YYEEEE. The sequence derives from a woman in her 40s in good health and CMV-seropositive. The specimen was PBMCs. The rearrangement joins TRBV5-6 to TRBJ1-1; D ambiguous. CDR3 DNA sequence: TGTGCCAGCAGCTTGCGTCAGGCAGGCCTGAACACTGAAGCTTTCTTT. As protein: CASSLRQAGLNTEAFF.